The clone carrying this TCR beta chain has a count of ten or more. As yet, its antigen is unknown. Germline loops: CDR1 ENHRY, CDR2 SYGVKD. Germline trimming cut 4 bases from V and 3 bases from J; bases unmatched to any gene: 7. The CDR3 length is 15 residues. This sample was included in a study of identical twins. Study conclusions and caveats: It was possible that invariant MAIT and iNKT cells partly confounded the zero-insertion analyses. Models underestimated how often monozygotic twins shared out-of-frame TCR alpha.

A universal primer site arose from template switching, and cDNA bore unique molecular identifiers. TCRdb passed the 5' RACE reads through MiXCR, listing each CDR3 protein once. The table shows a few hundred thousand distinct CDR3 sequences, with roughly 20% occurring only once. Healthy Caucasian individuals made up all the donors. The material sequenced was naive T cells sorted from blood. This receptor was identified in a man aged 45-60 years in good health. The genes are TRBV10-3 and TRBJ2-3; 7 nucleotides match TRBD1. The CDR3: CAISADRERTDTQYF. In DNA, the CDR3 is TGTGCCATCAGTGCCGACAGGGAGAGAACAGATACGCAGTATTTT.